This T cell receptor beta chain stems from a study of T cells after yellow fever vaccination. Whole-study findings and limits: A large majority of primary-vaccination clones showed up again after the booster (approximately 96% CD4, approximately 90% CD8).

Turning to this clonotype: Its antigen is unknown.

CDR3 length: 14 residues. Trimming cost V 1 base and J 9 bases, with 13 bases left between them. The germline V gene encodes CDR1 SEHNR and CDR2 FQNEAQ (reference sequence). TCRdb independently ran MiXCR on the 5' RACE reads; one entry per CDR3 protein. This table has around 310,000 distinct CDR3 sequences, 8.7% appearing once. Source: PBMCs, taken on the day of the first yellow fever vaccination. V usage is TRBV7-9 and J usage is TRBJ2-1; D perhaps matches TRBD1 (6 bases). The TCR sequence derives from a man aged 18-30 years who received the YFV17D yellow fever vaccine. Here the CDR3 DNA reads TGTGCCAGCAGCTTAGTTCGTACAGGGCCTGAGCAGTTCTTC. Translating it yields CASSLVRTGPEQFF.